Described below is a single T cell receptor (beta chain) sequence and its context. What it binds is unknown. The CDR3 consists of 17 residues. V was clipped by 1 base and J by 0 bases; unmatched bases: 6. Germline CDR1 LGHNA, CDR2 YNFKEQ. PCR used 60 Vbeta primers and 13 Jbeta primers. The method was immunoSEQ multiplex PCR; TCRdb's version includes in-frame clones alone and lacks a portion of them. The sample has under 200,000 clones; around 84% are singletons. The data belong to a study of cytomegalovirus exposure and HLA in healthy donors. Whole-study findings and limits: The authors judged a highly shared variant cluster likely a sequencing artifact. Researchers counted 164 TCR beta chains as cytomegalovirus-associated.

Donors were nominally healthy when sampled, though unrecorded immune exposures were likely. Sequencing was done on a sample of PBMCs. This clonotype originated in a woman between 18 and 29 years old in good health and CMV-seronegative. V usage is TRBV4-2 and J usage is TRBJ2-1, with 7 bases identical to TRBD2. CDR3 sequence: CASSQGPGEGSYNEQFF. CDR3 nucleotides: TGTGCCAGCAGCCAAGGGCCTGGGGAGGGCTCCTACAATGAGCAGTTCTTC.